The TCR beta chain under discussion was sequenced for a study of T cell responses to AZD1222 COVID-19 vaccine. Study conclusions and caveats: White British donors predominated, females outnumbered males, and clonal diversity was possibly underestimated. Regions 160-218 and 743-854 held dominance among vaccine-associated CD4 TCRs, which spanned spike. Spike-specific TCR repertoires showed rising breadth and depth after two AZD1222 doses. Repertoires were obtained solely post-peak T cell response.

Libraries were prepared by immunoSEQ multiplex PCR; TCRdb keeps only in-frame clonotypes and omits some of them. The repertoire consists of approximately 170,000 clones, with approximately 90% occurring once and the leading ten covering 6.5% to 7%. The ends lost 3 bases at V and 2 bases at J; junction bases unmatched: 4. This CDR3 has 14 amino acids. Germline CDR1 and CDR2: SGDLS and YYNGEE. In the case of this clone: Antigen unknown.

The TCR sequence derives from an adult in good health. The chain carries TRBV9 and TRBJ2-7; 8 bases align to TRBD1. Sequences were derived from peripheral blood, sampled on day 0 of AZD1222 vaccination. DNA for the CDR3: TGTGCCAGCAGCGGACAGGGGAGCGCCTACGAGCAGTACTTC. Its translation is CASSGQGSAYEQYF.